Below are 30 T cell receptor beta chains sequenced from a single sample in a study of vaccination and CD4 T cells after COVID-19. Sequencing of the DNA from cultured CD4+ T cells was carried out with the Oncomine TCR Beta short-read assay. A single record per CDR3 protein comes from TCRdb applying MiXCR to the PCR reads. The data hold around 25,000 distinct CDR3 sequences, with 30% observed a single time. As for time point: late sampling 161 to 241 days after vaccination in a few convalescent patients. The treatment: approximately nine-day PBMC culture with coronavirus spike peptide pools or control peptides (ViraFEST assay). These TCRs are of unknown antigen specificity. Material: CD4+ T cells from blood, cultured in vitro, obtained about 7 months after SARS-CoV-2 vaccination. The receptors shown here come from a human donor who had recovered from COVID-19.

This clonotype occurred a few times. The chain has TRBV2 and TRBJ1-2; D is undetermined. The ends were cut back, 1 base at V and 2 bases at J, with 8 bases in the middle. Germline CDR1 reads SNHLY; CDR2 reads FYNNEI. The CDR3 has 14 amino acids. The chain's CDR3 is CASSEGAENYGYTF. The CDR3 region has the DNA TGTGCCAGCAGTGAAGGGGCGGAGAACTATGGCTACACCTTC.

The chain is built from TRBV6-5 and TRBJ2-1, with 8 positions matching TRBD2. V gave up 0 bases and J gave up 2 bases; unmatched junction bases: 6. The CDR3 sequence is 17 residues long. Germline V gene data show CDR1 as MNHEY and CDR2 as SVGAGI. As DNA, the CDR3 is TGTGCCAGCAGTTACTCAGACCCGGGAGGGCCCTACAATGAGCAGTTCTTC. Amino acids: CASSYSDPGGPYNEQFF.

This chain uses TRBV6-2 or TRBV6-3 with TRBJ2-1, with TRBD2 as a possible D gene (6 bases). The ends were cut back, 2 bases at V and 6 bases at J, with 14 bases in the middle. CDR3 size: 15 residues. Germline V gene data show CDR1 as MNHEY and CDR2 as SVGEGT. The CDR3 sequence is CASSYGGMGGNEQFF. CDR3 sequence (DNA): TGTGCCAGCAGTTACGGGGGGATGGGTGGCAATGAGCAGTTCTTC.

The sample holds a few counts of this clonotype. The chain is built from TRBV6-1 and TRBJ2-1, with 10 bases lining up with TRBD2. Germline-derived CDR1 and CDR2 are MNHNS and SASEGT. The CDR3 is 15 residues long. V shed 8 bases, J shed 5 bases, and the junction held 9 bases outside the gene matches. The CDR3 loop reads CASGLRLAGNNEQFF. For the CDR3, the DNA is TGTGCCAGCGGACTAAGACTAGCGGGTAACAATGAGCAGTTCTTC.

This clonotype turned up a few times. The chain employs TRBV7-8 and TRBJ2-6; 9 nucleotides agree with TRBD2. The J segment lost 0 bases and the V segment lost 4 bases, leaving 7 bases of the junction unmatched. The CDR3 has 18 amino acids. Germline lookup yields CDR1 SGHVS and CDR2 FQNEAQ. The CDR3 nucleotides are TGTGCCAGCAGCTCCCGCAGACTAGCGGTCTCTGGGGCCAACGTCCTGACTTTC. It encodes CASSSRRLAVSGANVLTF.

This chain connects TRBV20-1 to TRBJ1-2; D gene ambiguous. Trimming shortened V by 1 base and J by 1 base, and 7 bases separated the two germline ends. Germline CDR1 is DFQATT and CDR2 is SNEGSKA (reference sequence). CDR3 length: 13 residues. This CDR3 is CSARVTNNYGYTF. The CDR3 coding sequence is TGCAGTGCTAGAGTGACAAATAACTATGGCTACACCTTC.

This clonotype was seen a handful of times. The rearrangement links TRBV19 to TRBJ2-5; TRBD2 might be the D (5 bases). V was clipped by 3 bases and J by 2 bases, with 16 bases between them. This CDR3 has 16 amino acids. Germline V gives CDR1 LNHDA, CDR2 SQIVND (reference sequence). As DNA, the CDR3 is TGTGCCAGTAGTATGACCAGCACTAGATTTCAAGAGACCCAGTACTTC. Translating gives CASSMTSTRFQETQYF.

This clonotype was recorded a few times. The genes are TRBV28 and TRBJ1-6; the D gene is possibly TRBD1 (5 bases). The germline V gene encodes CDR1 MDHEN and CDR2 SYDVKM. The CDR3 totals 14 residues. V lost 3 bases, J lost 10 bases, and 13 bases lay in between. CDR3: CASSLGVYVSPLHF. DNA for the CDR3: TGTGCCAGCAGTTTGGGGGTTTATGTCTCACCCCTCCACTTT.

The chain links TRBV2 to TRBJ2-2; no definite D call. Per germline, CDR1 SNHLY and CDR2 FYNNEI. V was clipped by 4 bases and J by 6 bases, with 9 bases between them. This CDR3 region has 13 residues. Here the CDR3 reads CASSVESSGELFF. The CDR3 DNA is TGTGCCAGCAGTGTAGAGTCGTCCGGGGAGCTGTTTTTT.

The chain employs TRBV10-3 and TRBJ2-5; D may be TRBD2 (5 bases). The CDR3 spans 15 residues. CDR1 is ENHRY and CDR2 is SYGVKD in the germline V gene. Deletions cut 6 bases from V and 1 base from J, with 15 bases between. CDR3 DNA: TGTGCCATCAGCGCATCTGTAGGAGGCCAAGAGACCCAGTACTTC. Encoded protein: CAISASVGGQETQYF.

The chain is built from TRBV19 and TRBJ2-3, with TRBD2 matching over 8 bases. V gave up 8 bases and J gave up 4 bases; unmatched junction bases: 5. This CDR3 comprises 13 residues. Germline CDR1 and CDR2: LNHDA and SQIVND (reference sequence). This CDR3 is CASSSGSADTQYF. The DNA for the CDR3 is TGTGCCAGTTCCAGCGGGAGCGCAGATACGCAGTATTTT.

CDR3 sequence: CASSSQYRAGANVLTF. The CDR3 nucleotides read TGTGCCAGTAGTTCCCAGTACAGGGCTGGGGCCAACGTCCTGACTTTC. This chain uses TRBV19 with TRBJ2-6; D is perhaps TRBD1 (6 bases). Germline values: CDR1 LNHDA, CDR2 SQIVND (reference sequence). The CDR3 is 16 residues long. V was clipped by 5 bases and J by 2 bases, with 13 bases between them.

The rearrangement links TRBV30 to TRBJ1-5; no definite D call. This CDR3 has 11 amino acids. Germline V lookup: CDR1 GTSNPN, CDR2 SVGIG (reference sequence). The V gene lost 5 bases and the J gene lost 4 bases, with 6 bases spanning the gap. The CDR3 DNA sequence: TGTGCCTGGGGATTTAATCAGCCCCAGCATTTT. Translation: CAWGFNQPQHF. Filled out from reference TRBV30 and TRBJ1-5, the complete variable domain reads SQTIHQWPATLVQPVGSPLSLECTVEGTSNPNLYWYRQAAGRGLQLLFYSVGIGQISSEVPQNLSASRPQDRQFILSSKKLLLSDSGFYLCAWGFNQPQHFGDGTRLSIL.

This clonotype was counted a few times. The rearrangement links TRBV20-1 to TRBJ2-2; weak D call: TRBD2 (6 bases). The CDR3 spans 16 residues. Germline V gene data show CDR1 as DFQATT and CDR2 as SNEGSKA (reference sequence). V was cut by 6 bases and J by 1 base, with 18 bases left in between. CDR3: CSAPTGTSENTGELFF. Here the CDR3 DNA reads TGCAGTGCGCCTACCGGGACTTCCGAGAACACCGGGGAGCTGTTTTTT.

The chain links TRBV15 to TRBJ2-2, with 12 bases aligning to TRBD2. The CDR3 has 17 residues. Germline lookup yields CDR1 LNHNV and CDR2 YYDKDF (reference sequence). Trimming cost V 3 bases and J 3 bases; bases outside gene matches: 5. This CDR3 is CATSRDTSGRHTGELFF. CDR3 bases: TGTGCCACCAGCAGGGACACTAGCGGGAGGCACACCGGGGAGCTGTTTTTT.

The chain joins TRBV6-1 to TRBJ2-1, with D unclear. Between the trimmed V and J ends, which lost 7 bases and 7 bases, there was a span of 8 bases. This CDR3 region has 11 residues. The germline gives CDR1 MNHNS, CDR2 SASEGT. As DNA, the CDR3 is TGTGCCAGCACCCTCTGGAATGAGCAGTTCTTC. It translates to CASTLWNEQFF.

This clonotype came up a few times. This chain uses TRBV15 with TRBJ2-3, with D perhaps given as TRBD1 or TRBD2 (5 bases each). CDR1 is LNHNV, CDR2 YYDKDF, per germline (reference sequence). The V end was cut by 0 bases, the J end by 1 base, with 8 bases between. This CDR3 contains 15 residues. Written as DNA, the CDR3 is TGTGCCACCAGCAGAGATACGGGGCGCACAGATACGCAGTATTTT. Protein sequence: CATSRDTGRTDTQYF.

Only a few counts were recorded for this clonotype. This chain joins TRBV24-1 and TRBJ2-1, with 9 bases matching TRBD1. Germline V gene sequence: CDR1 KGHDR, CDR2 SFDVKD. With V trimmed by 5 bases and J by 3 bases, 4 bases remained unmatched. This CDR3 region has 15 residues. DNA for the CDR3: TGTGCCACCAGTGCGACAGGGGGAAACTACAATGAGCAGTTCTTC. Translation: CATSATGGNYNEQFF.

This clonotype was detected only a few times. V usage is TRBV27 and J usage is TRBJ2-1; D remains unclear. Trimming cost V 5 bases and J 7 bases, with 24 bases left between them. The CDR3 is 17 residues long. Per germline, CDR1 MNHEY and CDR2 SMNVEV (reference sequence). The CDR3 DNA is TGTGCCAGCAGTCCGCCCCGACGTGGCCCCTATAGGAATGAGCAGTTCTTC. It codes for CASSPPRRGPYRNEQFF.

The chain joins TRBV6-2 or TRBV6-3 to TRBJ2-5, with 11 bases fitting TRBD2. CDR1 is MNHEY, CDR2 SVGEGT, per germline. Unmatched junction bases numbered 12, after V lost 10 bases and J lost 5 bases. The CDR3 consists of 15 residues. The CDR3 sequence is CATVQTSGTRETQYF. In DNA form, the CDR3 reads TGTGCCACCGTCCAGACTAGCGGGACCCGGGAGACCCAGTACTTC.

By share of the sample, this clonotype is medium-sized. The chain carries TRBV7-8 and TRBJ2-5; 8 nucleotides agree with TRBD2. This CDR3 has 17 residues. The V gene's germline CDR1 is SGHVS and CDR2 FQNEAQ. V shed 1 base and J 6 bases; nucleotides not matched to a gene: 13. The CDR3 coding sequence is TGTGCCAGCAGCTTAGGCTTTATCGGGAGGGCCTCTAAGACCCAGTACTTC. Amino acids: CASSLGFIGRASKTQYF. Drawing the rest from reference TRBV7-8 and TRBJ2-5, the complete variable domain is GAGVSQSPRYKVAKRGQDVALRCDPISGHVSLFWYQQALGQGPEFLTYFQNEAQLDKSGLPSDRFFAERPEGSVSTLKIQRTQQEDSAVYLCASSLGFIGRASKTQYFGPGTRLLVL.

V is TRBV6-5 and J is TRBJ1-5; TRBD1 matches at 9 bases. This CDR3 is built from 16 residues. V was pared by 1 base and J by 2 bases, with 3 bases of the junction left unmatched. The germline V gene encodes CDR1 MNHEY and CDR2 SVGAGI. CDR3 amino acids: CASSYWGQGGNQPQHF. The DNA for the CDR3 is TGTGCCAGCAGTTACTGGGGACAGGGAGGCAATCAGCCCCAGCATTTT.

DNA of the CDR3: TGCGCCAGCAGCCAATCCCCAGGGGGGAATCAGCCCCAGCATTTT. This gives the protein CASSQSPGGNQPQHF. The chain joins TRBV4-1 to TRBJ1-5, with 7 positions matching TRBD1. The germline gives CDR1 MGHRA, CDR2 YSYEKL. The CDR3 is made up of 15 amino acids. V dropped 2 bases and J dropped 4; count of bases not matched to a gene: 5.

The chain has TRBV19 and TRBJ2-2, with TRBD1 matching 9 bases. Germline trimming cut 3 bases from V and 10 bases from J; bases unmatched to any gene: 6. CDR3 length: 14 residues. Per the germline V gene, CDR1 is LNHDA and CDR2 is SQIVND (reference sequence). CDR3 bases: TGTGCCAGTAGTATTATGGGACAGGGTGCGGAGCTGTTTTTT. Translating gives CASSIMGQGAELFF.

The chain couples TRBV20-1 to TRBJ2-7, with 8 bases lining up with TRBD1. This CDR3 is built from 15 residues. Per germline, CDR1 DFQATT and CDR2 SNEGSKA (reference sequence). V lost 3 bases, J lost 4 bases, and 11 bases stayed unmatched. The CDR3 reads CSASRAGGMGYEQYF. CDR3 DNA sequence: TGCAGTGCTAGTCGGGCAGGGGGCATGGGGTACGAGCAGTACTTC.

This sequence joins TRBV6-5 and TRBJ2-1; D ambiguous. Trimming removed 4 bases at V and 3 bases at J, with 4 bases between. Looked up from germline, CDR1 is MNHEY and CDR2 is SVGAGI. This CDR3 spans 12 amino acids. CDR3: CASSSYYNEQFF. The DNA of the CDR3 is TGTGCCAGCAGTTCTTACTACAATGAGCAGTTCTTC.

This chain links TRBV6-4 with TRBJ2-2; 8 bases are a match to TRBD1. J lost 3 bases, V lost 5 bases, and 5 bases had no gene match. CDR3 length: 15 amino acids. The germline V gene has CDR1 MRHNA and CDR2 SNTAGT. CDR3 bases: TGTGCCAGCAGTCCCTCAGGGGGCGACACCGGGGAGCTGTTTTTT. This sequence encodes CASSPSGGDTGELFF.

The rearrangement links TRBV7-6 to TRBJ2-1; D assignment may be TRBD1 or TRBD2 (5 bases each). This CDR3 is built from 12 residues. Per the germline V gene, CDR1 is SGHVS and CDR2 is FNYEAQ. Deletions cut 2 bases from V and 8 bases from J, with 7 bases between. The CDR3 sequence: CASSLRGDEQFF. The CDR3 DNA reads as TGTGCCAGCAGCTTACGGGGCGATGAGCAGTTCTTC.

The chain has TRBV20-1 and TRBJ1-2, with D maybe TRBD1 (5 bases). The ends were cut back, 4 bases at V and 5 bases at J, with 14 bases in the middle. Germline V CDR1 and CDR2: DFQATT, SNEGSKA (reference sequence). This CDR3 contains 13 residues. This chain's CDR3 is CSATGGVQYGYTF. In DNA form, the CDR3 reads TGCAGTGCTACCGGGGGAGTCCAATATGGCTACACCTTC.

CDR3: CASSLGTGRTEQYF. The DNA for the CDR3 is TGTGCCAGCAGCCTCGGTACAGGGAGGACCGAGCAGTACTTC. The rearrangement uses TRBV7-3 and TRBJ2-7, with D perhaps TRBD1 or TRBD2 (6 bases each). This CDR3 spans 14 amino acids. V was pared by 5 bases and J by 6 bases, with 17 bases between. The germline gives CDR1 SGHTA, CDR2 FQGTGA.